This TCR beta chain was found in a study of T cell changes during pregnancy in multiple sclerosis. TCRdb's copy holds only in-frame clones and misses some; the assay was immunoSEQ multiplex PCR. The sample has about 75,000 clones, over 85% seen once. The germline V gene encodes CDR1 LNHDA and CDR2 SQIVND (reference sequence). With 4 bases removed from V and 6 bases from J, the gap between germline ends came to 12 bases. The CDR3 contains 14 residues. The rearrangement uses TRBV19 and TRBJ2-2; weak D call: TRBD1 (6 bases). The source of this sequence is a female donor with multiple sclerosis, enrolled in a pregnancy study. The starting material was CD4+ T cells from peripheral blood mononuclear cells, obtained after pregnancy. CDR3 bases: TGTGCCAGTAGTAATGTCAGGGGTGCCGGGGAGCTGTTTTTT. Residues: CASSNVRGAGELFF.